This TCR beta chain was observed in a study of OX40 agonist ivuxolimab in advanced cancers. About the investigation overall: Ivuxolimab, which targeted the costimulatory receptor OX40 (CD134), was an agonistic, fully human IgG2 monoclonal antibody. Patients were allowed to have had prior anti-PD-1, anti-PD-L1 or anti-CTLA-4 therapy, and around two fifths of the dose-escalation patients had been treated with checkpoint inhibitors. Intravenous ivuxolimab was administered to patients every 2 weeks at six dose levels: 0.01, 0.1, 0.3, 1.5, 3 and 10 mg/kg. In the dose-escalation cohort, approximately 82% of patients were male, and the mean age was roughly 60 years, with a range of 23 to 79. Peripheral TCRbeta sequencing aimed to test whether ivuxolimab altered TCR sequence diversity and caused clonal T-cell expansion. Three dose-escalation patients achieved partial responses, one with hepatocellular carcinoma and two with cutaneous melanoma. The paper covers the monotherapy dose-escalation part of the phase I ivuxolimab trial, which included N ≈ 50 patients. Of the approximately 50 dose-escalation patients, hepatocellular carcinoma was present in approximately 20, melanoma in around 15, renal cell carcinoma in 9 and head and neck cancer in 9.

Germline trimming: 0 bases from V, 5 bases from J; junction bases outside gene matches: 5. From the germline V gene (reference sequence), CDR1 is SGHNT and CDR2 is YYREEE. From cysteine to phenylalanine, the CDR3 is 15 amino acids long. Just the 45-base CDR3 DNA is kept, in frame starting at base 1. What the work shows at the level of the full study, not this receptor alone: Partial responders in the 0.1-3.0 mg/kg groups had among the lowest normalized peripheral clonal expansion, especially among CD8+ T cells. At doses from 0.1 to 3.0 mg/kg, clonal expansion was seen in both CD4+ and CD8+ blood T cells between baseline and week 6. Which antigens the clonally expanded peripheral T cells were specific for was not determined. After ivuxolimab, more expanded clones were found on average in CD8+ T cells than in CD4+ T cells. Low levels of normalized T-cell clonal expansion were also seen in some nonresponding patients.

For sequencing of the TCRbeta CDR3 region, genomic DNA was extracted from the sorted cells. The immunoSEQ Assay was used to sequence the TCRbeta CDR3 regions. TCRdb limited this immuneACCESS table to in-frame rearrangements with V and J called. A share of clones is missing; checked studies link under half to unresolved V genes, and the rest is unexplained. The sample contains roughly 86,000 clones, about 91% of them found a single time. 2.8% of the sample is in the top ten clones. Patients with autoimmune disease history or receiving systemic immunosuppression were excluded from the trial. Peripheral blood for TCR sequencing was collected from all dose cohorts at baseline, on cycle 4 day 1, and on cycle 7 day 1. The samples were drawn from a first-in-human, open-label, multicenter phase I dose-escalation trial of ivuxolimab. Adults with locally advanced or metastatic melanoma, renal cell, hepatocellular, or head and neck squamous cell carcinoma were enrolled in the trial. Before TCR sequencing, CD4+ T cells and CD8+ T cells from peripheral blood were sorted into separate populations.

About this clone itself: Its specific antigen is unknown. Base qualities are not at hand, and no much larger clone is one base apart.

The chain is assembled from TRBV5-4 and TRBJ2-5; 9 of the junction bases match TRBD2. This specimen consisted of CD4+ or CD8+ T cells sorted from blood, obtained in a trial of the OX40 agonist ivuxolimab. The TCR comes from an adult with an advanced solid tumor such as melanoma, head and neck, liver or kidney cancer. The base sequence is TGTGCCAGCAGCTTGGTGGCTGCGGGAGGGGAGACCCAGTACTTC. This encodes CASSLVAAGGETQYF.